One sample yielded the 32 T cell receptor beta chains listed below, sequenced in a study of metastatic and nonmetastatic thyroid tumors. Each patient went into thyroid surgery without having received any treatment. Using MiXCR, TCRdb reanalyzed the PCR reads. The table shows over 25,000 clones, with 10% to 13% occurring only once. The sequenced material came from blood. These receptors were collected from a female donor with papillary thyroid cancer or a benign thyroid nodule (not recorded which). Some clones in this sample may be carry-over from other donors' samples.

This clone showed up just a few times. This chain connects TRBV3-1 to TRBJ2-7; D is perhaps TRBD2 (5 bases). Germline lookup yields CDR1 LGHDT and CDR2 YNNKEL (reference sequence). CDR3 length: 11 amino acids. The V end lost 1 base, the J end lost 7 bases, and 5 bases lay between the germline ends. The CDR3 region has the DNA TGTGCCAGCAGCCAAGGCGGGGAGCAGTACTTC. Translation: CASSQGGEQYF.

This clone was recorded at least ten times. The CDR3 bases are TGTGCCAGCAGTGAAGGTAACTACAATGAGCAGTTCTTC. It yields the protein CASSEGNYNEQFF. The rearrangement uses TRBV25-1 and TRBJ2-1; D uncertain. Germline CDR1 MGHDK, CDR2 SYGVNS. The CDR3 is 13 residues long. Trimming stripped 2 bases from V and 3 bases from J, with 5 bases between. The complete variable domain, with remaining parts taken from reference TRBV25-1 and TRBJ2-1, reads EADIYQTPRYLVIGTGKKITLECSQTMGHDKMYWYQQDPGMELHLIHYSYGVNSTEKGDLSSESTVSRIRTEHFPLTLESARPSHTSQYLCASSEGNYNEQFFGPGTRLTVL.

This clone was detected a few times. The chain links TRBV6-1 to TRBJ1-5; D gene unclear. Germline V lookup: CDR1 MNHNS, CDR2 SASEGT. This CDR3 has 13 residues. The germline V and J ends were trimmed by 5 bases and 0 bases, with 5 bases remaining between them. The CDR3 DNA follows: TGTGCCAGCAGTCCTTATAGCAATCAGCCCCAGCATTTT. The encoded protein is CASSPYSNQPQHF.

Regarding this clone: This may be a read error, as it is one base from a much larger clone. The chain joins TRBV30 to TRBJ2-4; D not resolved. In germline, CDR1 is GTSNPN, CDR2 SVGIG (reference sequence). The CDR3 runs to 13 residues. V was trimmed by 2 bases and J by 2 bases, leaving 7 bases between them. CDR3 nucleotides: TGTGCCTGGAGTCCCGACTCCAAAAACATTCAGTACTTC. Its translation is CAWSPDSKNIQYF. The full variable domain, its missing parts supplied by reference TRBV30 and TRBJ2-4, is SQTIHQWPATLVQPVGSPLSLECTVEGTSNPNLYWYRQAAGRGLQLLFYSVGIGQISSEVPQNLSASRPQDRQFILSSKKLLLSDSGFYLCAWSPDSKNIQYFGAGTRLSVL.

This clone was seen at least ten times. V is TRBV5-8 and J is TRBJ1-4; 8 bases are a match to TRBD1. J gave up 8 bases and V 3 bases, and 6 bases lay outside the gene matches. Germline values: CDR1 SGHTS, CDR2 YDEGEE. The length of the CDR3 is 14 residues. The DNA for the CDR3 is TGTGCCAGCAGCTCCGGACAGGGTTGGGAAAAACTGTTTTTT. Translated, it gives CASSSGQGWEKLFF.

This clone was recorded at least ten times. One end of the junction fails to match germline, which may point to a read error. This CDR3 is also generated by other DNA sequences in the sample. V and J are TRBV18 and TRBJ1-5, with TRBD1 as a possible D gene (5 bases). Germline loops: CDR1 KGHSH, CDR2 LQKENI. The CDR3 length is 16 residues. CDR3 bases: TGTGCCAGCTCCACAGGTAACCCCGATAGCAATCAGCCCCAGCACTTT. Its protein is CASSTGNPDSNQPQHF.

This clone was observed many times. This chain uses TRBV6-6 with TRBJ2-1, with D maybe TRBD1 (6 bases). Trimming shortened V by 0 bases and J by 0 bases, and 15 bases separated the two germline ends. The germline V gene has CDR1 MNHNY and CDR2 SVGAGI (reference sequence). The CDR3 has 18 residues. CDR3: CASSYSGWQGSSYNEQFF. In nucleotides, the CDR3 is TGTGCCAGCAGTTACTCCGGGTGGCAGGGGAGCTCCTACAATGAGCAGTTCTTC.

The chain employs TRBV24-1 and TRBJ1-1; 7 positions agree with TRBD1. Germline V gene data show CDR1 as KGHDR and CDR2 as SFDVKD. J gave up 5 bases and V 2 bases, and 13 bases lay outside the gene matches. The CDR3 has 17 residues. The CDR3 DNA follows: TGTGCCACCAGTGATTATCCCTTAGACAGGGATTGGACTGAAGCTTTCTTT. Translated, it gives CATSDYPLDRDWTEAFF.

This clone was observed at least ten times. CDR3 sequence: CASSQDATESYNEQFF. For the CDR3, the DNA is TGTGCCAGCAGCCAAGATGCGACGGAGTCCTACAATGAGCAGTTCTTC. The chain links TRBV4-2 to TRBJ2-1; D is uncertain. Germline loops: CDR1 LGHNA, CDR2 YNFKEQ. The CDR3 length is 16 residues. Deletions cut 0 bases from V and 1 base from J, with 10 bases between.

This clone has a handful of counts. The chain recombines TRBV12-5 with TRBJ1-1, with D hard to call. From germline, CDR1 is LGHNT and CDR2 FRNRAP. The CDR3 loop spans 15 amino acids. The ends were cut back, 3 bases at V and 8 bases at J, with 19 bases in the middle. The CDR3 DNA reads TGTGCTAGTGGTTTCCAACTACATGGAACCACCGAAGCTTTCTTT. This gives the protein CASGFQLHGTTEAFF.

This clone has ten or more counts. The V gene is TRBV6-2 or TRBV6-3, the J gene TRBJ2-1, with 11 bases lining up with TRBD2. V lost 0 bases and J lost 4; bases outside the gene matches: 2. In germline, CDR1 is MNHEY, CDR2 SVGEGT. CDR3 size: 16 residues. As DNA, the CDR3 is TGTGCCAGCAGTTACTCAACTAGCGGGGGTTACAATGAGCAGTTCTTC. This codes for CASSYSTSGGYNEQFF.

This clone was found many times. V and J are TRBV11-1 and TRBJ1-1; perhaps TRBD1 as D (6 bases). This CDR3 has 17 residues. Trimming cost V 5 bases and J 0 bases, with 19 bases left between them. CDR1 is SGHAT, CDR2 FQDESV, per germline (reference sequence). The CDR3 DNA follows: TGTGCCAGCAGCCCCTCGGGGGGCATTAGGATGAACACTGAAGCTTTCTTT. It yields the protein CASSPSGGIRMNTEAFF.

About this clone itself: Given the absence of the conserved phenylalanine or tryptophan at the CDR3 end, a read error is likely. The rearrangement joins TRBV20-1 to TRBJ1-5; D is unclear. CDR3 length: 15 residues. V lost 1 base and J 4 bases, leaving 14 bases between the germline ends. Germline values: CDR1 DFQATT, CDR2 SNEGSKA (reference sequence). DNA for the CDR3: TGCAGTGCTAGAGCCAGTTTTCAGTGGAATCAGCCCCAGCATCTT. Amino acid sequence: CSARASFQWNQPQHL.

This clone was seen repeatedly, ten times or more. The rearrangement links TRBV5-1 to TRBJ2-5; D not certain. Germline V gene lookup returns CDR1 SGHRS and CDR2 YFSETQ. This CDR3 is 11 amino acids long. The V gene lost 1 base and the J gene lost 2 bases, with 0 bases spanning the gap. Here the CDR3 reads CASSLQETQYF. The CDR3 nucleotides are TGCGCCAGCAGCTTGCAAGAGACCCAGTACTTC. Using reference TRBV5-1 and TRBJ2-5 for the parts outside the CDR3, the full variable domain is KAGVTQTPRYLIKTRGQQVTLSCSPISGHRSVSWYQQTPGQGLQFLFEYFSETQRNKGNFPGRFSGRQFSNSRSEMNVSTLELGDSALYLCASSLQETQYFGPGTRLLVL.

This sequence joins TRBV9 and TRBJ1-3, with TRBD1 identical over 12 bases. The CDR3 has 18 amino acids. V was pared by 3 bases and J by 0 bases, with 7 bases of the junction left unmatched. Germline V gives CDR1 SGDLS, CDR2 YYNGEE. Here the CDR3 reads CASSEQGQGAYSGNTIYF. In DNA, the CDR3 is TGTGCCAGCAGCGAACAGGGACAGGGGGCTTACTCTGGAAACACCATATATTTT.

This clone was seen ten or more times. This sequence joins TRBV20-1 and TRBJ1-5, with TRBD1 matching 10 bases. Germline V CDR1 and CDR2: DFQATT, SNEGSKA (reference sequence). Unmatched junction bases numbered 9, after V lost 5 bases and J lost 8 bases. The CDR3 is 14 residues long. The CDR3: CSAPGTGAGEPQHF. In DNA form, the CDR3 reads TGCAGTGCTCCCGGGACAGGGGCGGGGGAGCCCCAGCATTTT.

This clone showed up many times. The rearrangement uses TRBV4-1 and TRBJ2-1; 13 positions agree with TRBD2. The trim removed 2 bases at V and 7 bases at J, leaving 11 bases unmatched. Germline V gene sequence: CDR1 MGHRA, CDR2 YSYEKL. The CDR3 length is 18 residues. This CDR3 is CASSQYTPGLAGKNEQFF. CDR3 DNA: TGCGCCAGCAGCCAATATACTCCGGGACTAGCGGGAAAGAATGAGCAGTTCTTC.

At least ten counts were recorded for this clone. The CDR3 sequence is CSVELYSGANVLTF. As DNA, the CDR3 is TGCAGCGTCGAACTCTACTCTGGGGCCAACGTCCTGACTTTC. The rearrangement links TRBV29-1 to TRBJ2-6; D gene uncertain. V dropped 6 bases and J dropped 0 bases, with 9 bases sitting between them. The germline V gene encodes CDR1 SQVTM and CDR2 ANQGSEA. The CDR3 has 14 amino acids.

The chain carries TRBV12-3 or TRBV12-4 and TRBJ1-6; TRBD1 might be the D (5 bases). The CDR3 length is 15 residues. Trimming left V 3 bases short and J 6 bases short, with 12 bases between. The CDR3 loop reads CASSFGARSNSPLHF. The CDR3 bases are TGTGCCAGCAGTTTTGGGGCTCGGAGTAATTCACCCCTCCACTTT.

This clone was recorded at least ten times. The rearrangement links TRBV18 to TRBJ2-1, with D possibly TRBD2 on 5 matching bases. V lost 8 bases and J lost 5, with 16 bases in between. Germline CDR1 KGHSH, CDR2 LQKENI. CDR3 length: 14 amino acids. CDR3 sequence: CASTSSGGNNEQFF. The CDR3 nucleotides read TGTGCCAGCACCTCAAGTGGAGGTAACAATGAGCAGTTCTTC.

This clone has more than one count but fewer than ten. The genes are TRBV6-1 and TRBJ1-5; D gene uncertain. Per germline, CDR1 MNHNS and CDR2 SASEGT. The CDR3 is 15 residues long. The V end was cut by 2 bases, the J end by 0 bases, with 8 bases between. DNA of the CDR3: TGTGCCAGCAGTGAACCCCAGTATAGCAATCAGCCCCAGCATTTT. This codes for CASSEPQYSNQPQHF.

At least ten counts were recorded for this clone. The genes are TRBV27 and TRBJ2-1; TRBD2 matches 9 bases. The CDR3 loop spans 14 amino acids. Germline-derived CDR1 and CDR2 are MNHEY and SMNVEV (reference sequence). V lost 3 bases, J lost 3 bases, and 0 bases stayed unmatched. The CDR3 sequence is CASSFSGSYNEQFF. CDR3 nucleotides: TGTGCCAGCAGTTTTAGCGGGAGCTACAATGAGCAGTTCTTC.

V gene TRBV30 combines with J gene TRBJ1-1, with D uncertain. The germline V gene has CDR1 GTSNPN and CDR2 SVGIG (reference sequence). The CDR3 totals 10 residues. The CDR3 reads CGLRNTEAFF. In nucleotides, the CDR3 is TGTGGCTTGAGGAACACTGAAGCTTTCTTT.

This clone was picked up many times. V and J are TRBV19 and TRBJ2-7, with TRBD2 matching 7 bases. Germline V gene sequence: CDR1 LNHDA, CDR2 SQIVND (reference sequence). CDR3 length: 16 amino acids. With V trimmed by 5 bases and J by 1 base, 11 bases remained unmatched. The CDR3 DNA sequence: TGTGCCAGTAGTCCCACAAGCGGGATCGTTTCCTACGAGCAGTACTTC. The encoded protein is CASSPTSGIVSYEQYF. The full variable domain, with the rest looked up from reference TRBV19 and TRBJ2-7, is DGGITQSPKYLFRKEGQNVTLSCEQNLNHDAMYWYRQDPGQGLRLIYYSQIVNDFQKGDIAEGYSVSREKKESFPLTVTSAQKNPTAFYLCASSPTSGIVSYEQYFGPGTRLTVT.

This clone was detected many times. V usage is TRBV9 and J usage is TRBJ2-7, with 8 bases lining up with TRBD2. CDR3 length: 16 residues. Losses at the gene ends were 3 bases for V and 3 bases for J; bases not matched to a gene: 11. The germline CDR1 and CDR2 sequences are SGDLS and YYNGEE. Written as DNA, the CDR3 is TGTGCCAGCAGCGCCACGCAGGACGGGAGGGACTACGAGCAGTACTTC. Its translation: CASSATQDGRDYEQYF.

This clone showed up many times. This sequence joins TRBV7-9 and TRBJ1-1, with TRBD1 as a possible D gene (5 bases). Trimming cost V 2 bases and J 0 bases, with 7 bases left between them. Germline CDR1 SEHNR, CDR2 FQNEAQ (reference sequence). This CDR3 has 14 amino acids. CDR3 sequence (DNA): TGTGCCAGCAGCTTACAGGGTGTGAACACTGAAGCTTTCTTT. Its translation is CASSLQGVNTEAFF.

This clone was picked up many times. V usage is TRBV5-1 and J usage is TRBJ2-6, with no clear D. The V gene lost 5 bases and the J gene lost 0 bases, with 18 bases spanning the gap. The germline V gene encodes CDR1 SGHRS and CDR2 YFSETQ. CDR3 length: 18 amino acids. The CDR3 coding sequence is TGCGCCAGCAGTGATTGGAAGGGAAGAACCTCTGGGGCCAACGTCCTGACTTTC. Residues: CASSDWKGRTSGANVLTF.

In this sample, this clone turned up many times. DNA of the CDR3: TGTGCCAGCTCAACAGGGGATCAGCCCCAGCATTTT. Translated: CASSTGDQPQHF. The chain links TRBV18 to TRBJ1-5; the match to TRBD1 covers 7 bases. V shed 5 bases and J 5 bases; nucleotides not matched to a gene: 0. The CDR3 spans 12 residues. The V gene's germline CDR1 is KGHSH and CDR2 LQKENI.

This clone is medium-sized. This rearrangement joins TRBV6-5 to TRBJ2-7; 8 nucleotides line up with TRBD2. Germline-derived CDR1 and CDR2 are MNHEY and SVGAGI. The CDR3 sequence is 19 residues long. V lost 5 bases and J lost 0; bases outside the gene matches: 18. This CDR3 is CASSPEPSFSGTLSYEQYF. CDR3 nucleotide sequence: TGTGCCAGCAGTCCCGAACCCTCTTTTAGCGGGACCCTCTCCTACGAGCAGTACTTC.

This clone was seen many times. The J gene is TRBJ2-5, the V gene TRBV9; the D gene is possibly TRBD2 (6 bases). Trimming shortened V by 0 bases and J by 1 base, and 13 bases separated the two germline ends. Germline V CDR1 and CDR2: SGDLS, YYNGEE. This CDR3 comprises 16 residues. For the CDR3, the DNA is TGTGCCAGCAGCGTAGGGTCTCGGGAGACCCAAGAGACCCAGTACTTC. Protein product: CASSVGSRETQETQYF. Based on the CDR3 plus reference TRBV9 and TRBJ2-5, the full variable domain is DSGVTQTPKHLITATGQRVTLRCSPRSGDLSVYWYQQSLDQGLQFLIQYYNGEERAKGNILERFSAQQFPDLHSELNLSSLELGDSALYFCASSVGSRETQETQYFGPGTRLLVL.

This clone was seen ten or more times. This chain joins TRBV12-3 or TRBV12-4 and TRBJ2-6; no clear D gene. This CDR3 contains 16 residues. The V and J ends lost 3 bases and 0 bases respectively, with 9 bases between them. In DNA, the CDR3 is TGTGCCAGCAGTTTCCCCTCTGGCTCTGGGGCCAACGTCCTGACTTTC. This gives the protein CASSFPSGSGANVLTF.

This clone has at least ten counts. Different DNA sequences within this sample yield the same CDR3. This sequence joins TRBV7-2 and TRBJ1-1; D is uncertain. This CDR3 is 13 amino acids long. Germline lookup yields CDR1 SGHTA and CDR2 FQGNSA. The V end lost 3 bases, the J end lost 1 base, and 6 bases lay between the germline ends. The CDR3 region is CASSFWTNTEAFF. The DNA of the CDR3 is TGTGCCAGCAGCTTTTGGACGAACACTGAAGCTTTCTTT.